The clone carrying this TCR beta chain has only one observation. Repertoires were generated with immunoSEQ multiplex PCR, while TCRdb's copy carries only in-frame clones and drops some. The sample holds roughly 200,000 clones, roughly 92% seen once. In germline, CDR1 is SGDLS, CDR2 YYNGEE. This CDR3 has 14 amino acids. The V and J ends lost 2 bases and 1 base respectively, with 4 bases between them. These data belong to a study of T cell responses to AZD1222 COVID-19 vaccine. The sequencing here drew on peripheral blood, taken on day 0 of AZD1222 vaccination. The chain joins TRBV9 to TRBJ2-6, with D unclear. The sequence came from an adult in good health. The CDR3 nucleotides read TGTGCCAGCAGCGTGGCATCTGGGGCCAACGTCCTGACTTTC. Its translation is CASSVASGANVLTF.